Listed here are 30 T cell receptor beta chains from one sample, sequenced in a study of blood T cell repertoires in COVID-19. Using immunoSEQ multiplex PCR, the repertoire was profiled, and TCRdb retains in-frame clones only, with some absent. The table has tens of thousands of clones, under 85% seen once; the top ten hold around 2.1%. The source material was peripheral blood. Every receptor here comes from a woman aged 70 to 79 with acute or convalescent COVID-19.

The genes are TRBV15 and TRBJ1-3; D gene uncertain. Germline values: CDR1 LNHNV, CDR2 YYDKDF (reference sequence). V was cut by 3 bases and J by 0 bases, with 6 bases left in between. CDR3 length: 14 residues. CDR3 nucleotides: TGTGCCACCAGCAGGCAGTACTCTGGAAACACCATATATTTT. Amino acid sequence: CATSRQYSGNTIYF.

This clone was detected a few times. The chain has TRBV4-1 and TRBJ1-1; 10 positions agree with TRBD1. With 8 bases clipped from V and 4 bases from J, the junction kept 7 bases outside the gene matches. Germline V gene sequence: CDR1 MGHRA, CDR2 YSYEKL. The CDR3 consists of 14 residues. Here the CDR3 reads CASSTGGAGTEAFF. The CDR3 DNA is TGCGCCAGCTCGACAGGGGGCGCCGGCACTGAAGCTTTCTTT.

This sequence joins TRBV5-4 and TRBJ2-2; 9 bases agree with TRBD1. V lost 4 bases to trimming and J lost 4 bases; unmatched junction nucleotides: 11. The germline gives CDR1 SGHNT, CDR2 YYREEE (reference sequence). The CDR3 contains 17 residues. Written as DNA, the CDR3 is TGTGCCAGCAGCCCTAAAAACAGGGGGCGCGTCACCGGGGAGCTGTTTTTT. This encodes CASSPKNRGRVTGELFF.

In this sample, this clone turned up once. The CDR3 spells CASSPRGQQNSPLHF. CDR3 nucleotide sequence: TGTGCCAGCAGTCCACGGGGACAGCAGAATTCACCCCTCCACTTT. The chain joins TRBV7-9 to TRBJ1-6; TRBD1 matches 7 bases. V lost 6 bases and J lost 7; bases outside the gene matches: 9. The germline V gene encodes CDR1 SEHNR and CDR2 FQNEAQ (reference sequence). The CDR3 spans 15 residues.

The chain uses TRBV6-5 and TRBJ2-1, with 9 bases matching TRBD2. The V segment lost 2 bases and the J segment 8 bases; nucleotides outside the gene matches: 7. The CDR3 covers 15 residues. The germline V gene has CDR1 MNHEY and CDR2 SVGAGI. CDR3 sequence reads: CASSYVGVAGDEQFF. CDR3 in DNA: TGTGCCAGCAGTTACGTAGGAGTAGCGGGGGATGAGCAGTTCTTC.

The chain combines TRBV7-2 with TRBJ2-7; the match to TRBD2 covers 7 bases. V lost 5 bases, J lost 0 bases, and 4 bases stayed unmatched. The CDR3 is made up of 14 amino acids. From germline, CDR1 is SGHTA and CDR2 FQGNSA. In DNA, the CDR3 is TGTGCCAGCAGCCCCGGACTAGGCTCCTACGAGCAGTACTTC. Translating gives CASSPGLGSYEQYF.

This sequence joins TRBV5-1 and TRBJ1-1; D is ambiguous. This CDR3 has 13 amino acids. Germline CDR1 SGHRS, CDR2 YFSETQ. V lost 4 bases and J lost 8, with 15 bases in between. CDR3 bases: TGCGCCAGCAGCGCCGGAGGACGGACCGAAGCTTTCTTT. This codes for CASSAGGRTEAFF. The full variable domain, its missing parts supplied by reference TRBV5-1 and TRBJ1-1, is KAGVTQTPRYLIKTRGQQVTLSCSPISGHRSVSWYQQTPGQGLQFLFEYFSETQRNKGNFPGRFSGRQFSNSRSEMNVSTLELGDSALYLCASSAGGRTEAFFGQGTRLTVV.

This chain uses TRBV20-1 with TRBJ2-1, with D possibly TRBD2 on 6 matching bases. Looked up from germline, CDR1 is DFQATT and CDR2 is SNEGSKA (reference sequence). This CDR3 spans 11 amino acids. V dropped 6 bases and J dropped 4 bases, with 7 bases sitting between them. The CDR3 reads CSAGGYNEQFF. CDR3 DNA sequence: TGCAGTGCCGGAGGGTACAATGAGCAGTTCTTC.

CDR3 residues: CASSNAGGNEAFF. CDR3 coding DNA: TGTGCCAGCAGTAATGCAGGGGGGAATGAAGCTTTCTTT. This chain links TRBV6-2 or TRBV6-3 with TRBJ1-1, with TRBD1 matching 7 bases. The V gene's germline CDR1 is MNHEY and CDR2 SVGEGT. V gave up 5 bases and J gave up 7 bases; unmatched junction bases: 7. The CDR3 sequence is 13 residues long.

Remarks on this clone: This may stem from a read error, because a much larger clone lies one nucleotide away. The V and J genes are TRBV14 and TRBJ1-1, with TRBD1 as a possible D gene (5 bases). CDR3 size: 16 residues. Germline V gives CDR1 SGHDN, CDR2 FVKESK. The CDR3 sequence: CVSRAWAGPLNTEAFF. DNA of the CDR3: TGTGTCAGCCGGGCATGGGCAGGGCCCCTCAACACTGAAGCTTTCTTT.

The chain links TRBV5-1 to TRBJ1-1, with 7 nucleotides matching TRBD1. CDR1 and CDR2 from the germline V gene are SGHRS and YFSETQ. Losses at the gene ends were 4 bases for V and 6 bases for J; bases not matched to a gene: 6. The CDR3 sequence is 13 residues long. The chain's CDR3 is CASSPGQIPEAFF. The CDR3 DNA is TGCGCCAGCAGCCCGGGACAGATCCCTGAAGCTTTCTTT.

This chain uses TRBV30 with TRBJ2-6; a possible D gene is TRBD1 (5 bases). Germline V gives CDR1 GTSNPN, CDR2 SVGIG (reference sequence). The CDR3 loop spans 13 amino acids. The V gene lost 4 bases and the J gene lost 2 bases, with 6 bases spanning the gap. CDR3 protein: CAWIQAGANVLTF. The CDR3 DNA reads as TGTGCCTGGATACAGGCTGGGGCCAACGTCCTGACTTTC. The variable domain in full, with the rest retrieved from reference TRBV30 and TRBJ2-6, is SQTIHQWPATLVQPVGSPLSLECTVEGTSNPNLYWYRQAAGRGLQLLFYSVGIGQISSEVPQNLSASRPQDRQFILSSKKLLLSDSGFYLCAWIQAGANVLTFGAGSRLTVL.

This rearrangement joins TRBV30 to TRBJ1-4; 9 bases fit TRBD1. The CDR3 is 15 residues long. The junction had 8 bases not matched to a gene; V was cut back by 2 bases and J by 7 bases. Germline V lookup: CDR1 GTSNPN, CDR2 SVGIG (reference sequence). The CDR3 nucleotides read TGTGCCTGGAGTCAAACAGGGGGCCTACGTGAAAAACTGTTTTTT. Translated, it gives CAWSQTGGLREKLFF.

The chain is built from TRBV19 and TRBJ1-1, with D perhaps TRBD1 (5 bases). This CDR3 has 13 amino acids. The germline V gene has CDR1 LNHDA and CDR2 SQIVND (reference sequence). Deletions cut 3 bases from V and 5 bases from J, with 10 bases between. The CDR3 nucleotides read TGTGCCAGTAGTATCCCCAGGGCTACTGAAGCTTTCTTT. The encoded protein is CASSIPRATEAFF.

The genes are TRBV6-5 and TRBJ1-1; unclear D gene. Trimming removed 7 bases from V and 11 bases from J, with 20 bases in between. CDR1 and CDR2 (germline): MNHEY, SVGAGI. CDR3 length: 13 residues. CDR3 DNA: TGTGCCAGCACCCCCCCCTACAGTGGAATCGCTTTCTTT. The encoded protein is CASTPPYSGIAFF.

This clone was observed a few times. The chain links TRBV7-2 to TRBJ1-3; possible D gene TRBD1, 6 bases. V lost 4 bases to trimming and J lost 3 bases, with 10 bases between them. The CDR3 has 14 amino acids. CDR1 is SGHTA and CDR2 is FQGNSA in the germline V gene. As DNA, the CDR3 is TGTGCCAGCAGCTCGGGGGGCAGTGGAAACACCATATATTTT. This codes for CASSSGGSGNTIYF.

This chain uses TRBV14 with TRBJ2-3; a possible D gene is TRBD1 (6 bases). Trimming shortened V by 9 bases and J by 6 bases, and 13 bases separated the two germline ends. From germline, CDR1 is SGHDN and CDR2 FVKESK. This CDR3 has 12 amino acids. The CDR3 here is CASGQRTDTQYF. The DNA for the CDR3 is TGTGCCAGTGGACAGCGAACCGATACGCAGTATTTT. The full variable domain, its missing parts supplied by reference TRBV14 and TRBJ2-3, is EAGVTQFPSHSVIEKGQTVTLRCDPISGHDNLYWYRRVMGKEIKFLLHFVKESKQDESGMPNNRFLAERTGGTYSTLKVQPAELEDSGVYFCASGQRTDTQYFGPGTRLTVL.

This clone was picked up one time. This chain connects TRBV6-5 to TRBJ1-6; no definite D call. Trimming shortened V by 7 bases and J by 8 bases, and 9 bases separated the two germline ends. Germline V gene lookup returns CDR1 MNHEY and CDR2 SVGAGI. The CDR3 length is 12 residues. CDR3 sequence: CASTNFDSPLHF. CDR3 in DNA: TGTGCCAGCACCAATTTTGATTCACCCCTCCACTTT.

The CDR3 DNA sequence: TGTGCCAGTGGGGACAAGCACAATGAGCAGTTCTTC. Residues: CASGDKHNEQFF. This chain connects TRBV19 to TRBJ2-1; D perhaps matches TRBD1 (6 bases). Trimming removed 8 bases from V and 5 bases from J, with 10 bases in between. This CDR3 spans 12 amino acids. Germline V CDR1 and CDR2: LNHDA, SQIVND (reference sequence).

This sequence joins TRBV3-1 (or the pseudogene TRBV3-2) and TRBJ1-5; 7 nucleotides match TRBD1. CDR1 LGHDT and CDR2 YNNKEL come from the germline V gene (reference sequence). There are 16 residues in the CDR3. The V segment lost 0 bases and the J segment 1 base; nucleotides outside the gene matches: 3. Here the CDR3 reads CASSQDEGASNQPQHF. The CDR3 region has the DNA TGTGCCAGCAGCCAAGATGAGGGGGCGAGCAATCAGCCCCAGCATTTT.

The chain carries TRBV7-8 and TRBJ2-1; maybe TRBD1 (6 bases). Trimming took 2 bases from V and 8 from J, leaving 19 bases between them. CDR1 is SGHVS and CDR2 is FQNEAQ in the germline V gene. This CDR3 region has 16 residues. Here the CDR3 DNA reads TGTGCCAGCAGCTTATCGGGGACAAGGGGGAGAGATGAGCAGTTCTTC. This codes for CASSLSGTRGRDEQFF.

This clone was seen a single time. The V call is TRBV28, the J call TRBJ2-5; 9 bases line up with TRBD1. Germline V gene data show CDR1 as MDHEN and CDR2 as SYDVKM. The CDR3 is made up of 16 amino acids. V shed 7 bases and J 4 bases; nucleotides not matched to a gene: 13. The CDR3 coding sequence is TGTGCCAGCACTACGGGGCCGGGACAGGGTCTAGAGACCCAGTACTTC. It translates to CASTTGPGQGLETQYF.

The CDR3 nucleotides read TGTGCCAGCAGTGGGATCAGGGTTTCGAGCTCCTACGAGCAGTACTTC. Its translation: CASSGIRVSSSYEQYF. The gene calls are TRBV6-1 and TRBJ2-7; a weak D match, TRBD1 (5 bases). Trimming took 4 bases from V and 0 from J, leaving 16 bases between them. The CDR3 covers 16 residues. The germline CDR1 and CDR2 sequences are MNHNS and SASEGT.

This chain uses TRBV11-2 with TRBJ2-2; TRBD1 is a possible D gene (6 bases). The V gene lost 4 bases and the J gene lost 9 bases, with 18 bases spanning the gap. Germline CDR1 is SGHAT and CDR2 is FQNNGV. The CDR3 loop spans 15 amino acids. The CDR3 spells CASSSDKLTGRELFF. The CDR3 nucleotides read TGTGCCAGCAGCTCAGATAAATTGACAGGCCGGGAGCTGTTTTTT.

V gene TRBV3-1 (or the pseudogene TRBV3-2) combines with J gene TRBJ2-7; 8 bases agree with TRBD1. V trimming: 4 bases; J trimming: 6 bases; junction bases outside the gene matches: 8. From germline, CDR1 is LGHDT and CDR2 YNNKEL (reference sequence). This CDR3 is 14 amino acids long. CDR3 residues: CASSRGQGTREQYF. The CDR3 DNA sequence: TGTGCCAGCAGCCGAGGACAGGGAACCCGCGAGCAGTACTTC.

This clone was observed a single time. V is TRBV4-1 and J is TRBJ2-2, with D possibly matching TRBD1 (6 bases). Germline V gene lookup returns CDR1 MGHRA and CDR2 YSYEKL. The CDR3 has 14 amino acids. Deletions cut 0 bases from V and 6 bases from J, with 8 bases between. CDR3 sequence reads: CASSQEAGAGELFF. The CDR3 DNA sequence: TGCGCCAGCAGCCAAGAGGCAGGGGCCGGGGAGCTGTTTTTT.

CDR3 loop: CASSLSGQTKYLLYEQYF. Written as DNA, the CDR3 is TGTGCCAGCAGCTTGTCGGGACAGACAAAATACCTCCTATACGAGCAGTACTTC. This chain joins TRBV5-4 and TRBJ2-7, with TRBD1 identical over 7 bases. The trim removed 1 base at V and 4 bases at J, leaving 17 bases unmatched. The CDR3 has 18 residues. The germline CDR1 and CDR2 sequences are SGHNT and YYREEE (reference sequence).

The chain employs TRBV24-1 and TRBJ2-7, with TRBD1 identical over 7 bases. The germline CDR1 and CDR2 sequences are KGHDR and SFDVKD. J was trimmed by 7 bases and V by 4 bases; bases with no gene match: 9. The CDR3 has 14 amino acids. CDR3 nucleotide sequence: TGTGCCACCAGTGAAGGGACAGTGGATAGGGAGCAGTACTTC. Translated, it gives CATSEGTVDREQYF.

This clone was detected only once. The gene calls are TRBV28 and TRBJ1-1; TRBD1 is a possible D gene (6 bases). The germline V gene has CDR1 MDHEN and CDR2 SYDVKM. This CDR3 is 15 amino acids long. V lost 5 bases, J lost 1 base, and 14 bases lay in between. The CDR3 DNA reads as TGTGCCAGCAGTCCACCTCCAGGGGCGAACACTGAAGCTTTCTTT. Its translation: CASSPPPGANTEAFF. Full variable domain (remainder filled in from reference TRBV28 and TRBJ1-1): DVKVTQSSRYLVKRTGEKVFLECVQDMDHENMFWYRQDPGLGLRLIYFSYDVKMKEKGDIPEGYSVSREKKERFSLILESASTNQTSMYLCASSPPPGANTEAFFGQGTRLTVV.

The chain links TRBV6-5 to TRBJ2-1; a weak D match, TRBD1 (6 bases). From germline, CDR1 is MNHEY and CDR2 SVGAGI. Between the trimmed V and J ends, which lost 11 bases and 2 bases, there was a span of 19 bases. The CDR3 is made up of 15 amino acids. CDR3 nucleotide sequence: TGTGCCCCCCCGTCGGCGAGACAGGCCTACAATGAGCAGTTCTTC. Its translation is CAPPSARQAYNEQFF.